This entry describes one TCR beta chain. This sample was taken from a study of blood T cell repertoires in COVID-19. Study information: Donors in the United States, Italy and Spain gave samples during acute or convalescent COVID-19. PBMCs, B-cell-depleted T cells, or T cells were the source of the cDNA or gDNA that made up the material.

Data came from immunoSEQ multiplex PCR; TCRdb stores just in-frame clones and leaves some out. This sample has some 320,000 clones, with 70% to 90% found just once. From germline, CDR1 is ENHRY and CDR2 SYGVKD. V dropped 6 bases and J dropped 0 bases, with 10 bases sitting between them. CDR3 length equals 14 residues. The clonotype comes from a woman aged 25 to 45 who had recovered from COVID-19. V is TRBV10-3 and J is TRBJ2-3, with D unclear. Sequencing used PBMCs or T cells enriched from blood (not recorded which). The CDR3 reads CAIRWALSTDTQYF. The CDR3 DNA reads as TGTGCCATCAGGTGGGCCCTCAGCACAGATACGCAGTATTTT.